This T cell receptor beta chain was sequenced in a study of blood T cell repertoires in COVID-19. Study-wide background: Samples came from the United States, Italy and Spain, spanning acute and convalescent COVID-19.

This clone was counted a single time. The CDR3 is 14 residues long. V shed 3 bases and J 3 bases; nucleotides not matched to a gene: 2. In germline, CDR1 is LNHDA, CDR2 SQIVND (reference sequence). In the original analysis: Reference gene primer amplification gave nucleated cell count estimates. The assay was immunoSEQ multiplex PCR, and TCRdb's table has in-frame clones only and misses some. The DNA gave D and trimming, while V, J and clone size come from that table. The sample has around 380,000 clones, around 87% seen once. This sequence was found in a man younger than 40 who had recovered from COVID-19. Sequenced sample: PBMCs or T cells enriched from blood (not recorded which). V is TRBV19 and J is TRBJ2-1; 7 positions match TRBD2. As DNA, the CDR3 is TGTGCCAGTAGTATGGGGGGGGACTACAATGAGCAGTTCTTC. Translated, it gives CASSMGGDYNEQFF. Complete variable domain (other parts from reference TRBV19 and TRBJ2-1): DGGITQSPKYLFRKEGQNVTLSCEQNLNHDAMYWYRQDPGQGLRLIYYSQIVNDFQKGDIAEGYSVSREKKESFPLTVTSAQKNPTAFYLCASSMGGDYNEQFFGPGTRLTVL.